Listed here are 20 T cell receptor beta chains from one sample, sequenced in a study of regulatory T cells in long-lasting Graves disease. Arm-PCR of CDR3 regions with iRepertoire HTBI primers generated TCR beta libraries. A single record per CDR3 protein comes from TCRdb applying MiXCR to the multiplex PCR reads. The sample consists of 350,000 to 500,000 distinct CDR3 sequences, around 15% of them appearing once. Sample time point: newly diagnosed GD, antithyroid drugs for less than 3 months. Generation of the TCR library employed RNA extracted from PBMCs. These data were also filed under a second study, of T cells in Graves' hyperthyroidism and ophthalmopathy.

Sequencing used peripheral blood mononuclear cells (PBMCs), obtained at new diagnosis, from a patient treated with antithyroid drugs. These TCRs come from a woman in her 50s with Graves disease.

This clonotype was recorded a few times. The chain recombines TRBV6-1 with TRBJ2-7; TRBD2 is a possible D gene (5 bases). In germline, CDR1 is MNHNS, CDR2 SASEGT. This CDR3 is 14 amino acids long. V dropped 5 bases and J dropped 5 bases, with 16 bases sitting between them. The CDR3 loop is CASSLWQTADEQYF. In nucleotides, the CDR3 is TGTGCCAGCAGTTTATGGCAAACAGCGGACGAGCAGTACTTC.

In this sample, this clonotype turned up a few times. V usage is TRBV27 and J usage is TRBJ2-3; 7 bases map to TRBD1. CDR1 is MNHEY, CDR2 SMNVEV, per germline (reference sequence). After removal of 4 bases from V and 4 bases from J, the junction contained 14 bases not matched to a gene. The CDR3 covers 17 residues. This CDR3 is CASSSDPDRVRPDTQYF. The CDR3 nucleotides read TGTGCCAGCAGTTCCGATCCAGACAGGGTAAGGCCAGATACGCAGTATTTT.

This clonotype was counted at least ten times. CDR3 protein: CASSTLAGAYNEQFF. CDR3 DNA sequence: TGTGCCAGCAGCACACTAGCGGGAGCCTACAATGAGCAGTTCTTC. The V call is TRBV13, the J call TRBJ2-1; 11 bases agree with TRBD2. The V gene's germline CDR1 is PRHDT and CDR2 FYEKMQ (reference sequence). The V gene end was trimmed by 5 bases and the J gene end by 2 bases; junction bases not matched to a gene: 2. The length of the CDR3 is 15 residues.

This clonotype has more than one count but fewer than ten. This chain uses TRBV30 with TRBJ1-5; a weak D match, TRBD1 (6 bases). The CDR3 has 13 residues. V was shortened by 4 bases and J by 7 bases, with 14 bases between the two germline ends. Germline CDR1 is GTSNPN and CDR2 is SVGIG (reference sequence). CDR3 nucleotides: TGTGCCTGGACACACAGGGTCGGGCAGCCCCAGCATTTT. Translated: CAWTHRVGQPQHF.

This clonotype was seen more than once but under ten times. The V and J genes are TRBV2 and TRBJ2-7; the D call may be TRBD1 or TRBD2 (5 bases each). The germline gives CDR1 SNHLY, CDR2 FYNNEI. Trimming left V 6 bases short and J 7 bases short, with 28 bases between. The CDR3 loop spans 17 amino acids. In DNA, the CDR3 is TGTGCCAGCAGATGGACAAGGGGCCGGGGCCCGAAACGGGAGCAGTACTTC. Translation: CASRWTRGRGPKREQYF.

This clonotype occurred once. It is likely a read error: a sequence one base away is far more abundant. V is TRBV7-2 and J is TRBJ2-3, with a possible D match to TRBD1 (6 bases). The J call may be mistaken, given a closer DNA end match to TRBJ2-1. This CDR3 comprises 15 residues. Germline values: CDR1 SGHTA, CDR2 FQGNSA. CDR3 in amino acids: CASSSLGQPYNEQFF. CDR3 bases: TGTGCCAGCAGCTCACTAGGACAGCCCTACAATGAGCAGTTCTTC.

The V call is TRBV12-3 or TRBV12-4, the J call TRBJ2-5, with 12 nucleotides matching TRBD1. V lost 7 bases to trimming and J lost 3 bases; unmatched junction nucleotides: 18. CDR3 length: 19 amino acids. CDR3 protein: CASKPSDGPGQGAEETQYF. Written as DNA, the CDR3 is TGTGCCAGCAAACCCTCGGATGGTCCGGGACAGGGGGCAGAAGAGACCCAGTACTTC.

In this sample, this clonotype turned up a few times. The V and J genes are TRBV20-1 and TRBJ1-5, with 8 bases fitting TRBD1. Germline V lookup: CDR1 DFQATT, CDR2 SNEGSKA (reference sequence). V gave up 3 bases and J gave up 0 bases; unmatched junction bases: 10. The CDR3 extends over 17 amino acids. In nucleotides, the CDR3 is TGCAGTGCTAGGTCCGGGACAGGACTATATAGCAATCAGCCCCAGCATTTT. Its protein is CSARSGTGLYSNQPQHF.

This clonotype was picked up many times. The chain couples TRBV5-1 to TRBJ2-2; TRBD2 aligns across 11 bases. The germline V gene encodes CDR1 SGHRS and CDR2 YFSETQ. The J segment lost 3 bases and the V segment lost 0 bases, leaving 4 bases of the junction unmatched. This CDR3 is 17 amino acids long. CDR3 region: CASSLVLAGGDTGELFF. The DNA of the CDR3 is TGCGCCAGCAGCTTGGTCCTAGCGGGAGGTGACACCGGGGAGCTGTTTTTT.

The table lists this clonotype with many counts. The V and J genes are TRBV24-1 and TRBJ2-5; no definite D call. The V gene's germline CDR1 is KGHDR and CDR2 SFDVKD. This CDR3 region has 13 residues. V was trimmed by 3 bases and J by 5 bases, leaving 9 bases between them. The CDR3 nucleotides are TGTGCCACCAGTGATCCCGCTGGGGAGACCCAGTACTTC. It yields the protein CATSDPAGETQYF.

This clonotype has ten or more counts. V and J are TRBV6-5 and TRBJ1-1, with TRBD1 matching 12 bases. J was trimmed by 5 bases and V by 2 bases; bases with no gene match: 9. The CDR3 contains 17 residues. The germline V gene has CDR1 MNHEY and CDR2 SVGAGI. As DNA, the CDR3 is TGTGCCAGCAGTTACGCCGGGACAGGGGGCTTCAGGACTGAAGCTTTCTTT. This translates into CASSYAGTGGFRTEAFF.

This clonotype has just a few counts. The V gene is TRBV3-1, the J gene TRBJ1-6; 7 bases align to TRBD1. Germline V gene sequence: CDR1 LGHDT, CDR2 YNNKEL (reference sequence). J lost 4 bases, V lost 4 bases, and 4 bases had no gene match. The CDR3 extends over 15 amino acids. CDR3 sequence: CASSRRDSYNSPLHF. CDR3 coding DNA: TGTGCCAGCAGCCGCCGGGACAGTTATAATTCACCCCTCCACTTT.

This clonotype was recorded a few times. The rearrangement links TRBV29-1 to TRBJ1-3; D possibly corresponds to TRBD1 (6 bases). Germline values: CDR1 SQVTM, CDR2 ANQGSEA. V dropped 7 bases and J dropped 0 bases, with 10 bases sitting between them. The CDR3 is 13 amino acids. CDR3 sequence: CSETGCSGNTIYF. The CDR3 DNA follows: TGCAGCGAAACAGGGTGCTCTGGAAACACCATATATTTT.

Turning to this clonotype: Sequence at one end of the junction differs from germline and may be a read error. The CDR3 loop is CSARDGLKSSYEQSF. The DNA for the CDR3 is TGCAGTGCTAGAGACGGCCTGAAATCCTCCTACGAGCAGTCCTTC. The V and J genes are TRBV20-1 and TRBJ2-7, with D unclear. Germline CDR1 and CDR2: DFQATT and SNEGSKA (reference sequence). The CDR3 has 15 amino acids.

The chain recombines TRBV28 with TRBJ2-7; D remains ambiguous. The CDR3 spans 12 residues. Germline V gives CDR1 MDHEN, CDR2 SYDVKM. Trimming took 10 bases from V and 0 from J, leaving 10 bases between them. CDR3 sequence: CATTVSSYEQYF. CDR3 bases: TGTGCCACCACTGTGAGCTCCTACGAGCAGTACTTC. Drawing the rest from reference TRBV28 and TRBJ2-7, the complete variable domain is DVKVTQSSRYLVKRTGEKVFLECVQDMDHENMFWYRQDPGLGLRLIYFSYDVKMKEKGDIPEGYSVSREKKERFSLILESASTNQTSMYLCATTVSSYEQYFGPGTRLTVT.

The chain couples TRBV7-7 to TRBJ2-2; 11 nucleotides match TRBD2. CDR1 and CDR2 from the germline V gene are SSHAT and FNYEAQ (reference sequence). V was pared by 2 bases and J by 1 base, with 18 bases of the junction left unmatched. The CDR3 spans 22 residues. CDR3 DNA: TGTGCCAGCAGCTTATTTTATTCAGTGGGGACTAGCGGACAATTGAACACCGGGGAGCTGTTTTTT. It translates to CASSLFYSVGTSGQLNTGELFF.

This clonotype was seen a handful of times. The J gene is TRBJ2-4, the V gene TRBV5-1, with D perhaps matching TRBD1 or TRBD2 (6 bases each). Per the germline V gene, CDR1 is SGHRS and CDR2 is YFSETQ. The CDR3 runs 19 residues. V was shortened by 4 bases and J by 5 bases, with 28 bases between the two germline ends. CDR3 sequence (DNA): TGCGCCAGCAGCCGATGGCCCCACTCAGGGGAGGATTTCCAAAACATTCAGTACTTC. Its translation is CASSRWPHSGEDFQNIQYF.

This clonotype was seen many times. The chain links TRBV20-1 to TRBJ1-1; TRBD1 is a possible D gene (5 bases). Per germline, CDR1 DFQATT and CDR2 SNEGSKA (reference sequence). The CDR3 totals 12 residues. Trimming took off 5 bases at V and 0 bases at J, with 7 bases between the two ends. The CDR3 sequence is CSAEGLNTEAFF. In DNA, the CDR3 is TGCAGTGCTGAGGGGTTGAACACTGAAGCTTTCTTT.

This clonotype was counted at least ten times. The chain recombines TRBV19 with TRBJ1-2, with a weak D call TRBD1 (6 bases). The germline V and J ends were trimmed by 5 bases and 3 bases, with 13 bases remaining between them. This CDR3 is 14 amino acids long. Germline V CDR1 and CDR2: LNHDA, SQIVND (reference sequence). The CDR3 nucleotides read TGTGCCAGTAGTTCCAACAGGGATGACTATGGCTACACCTTC. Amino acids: CASSSNRDDYGYTF.

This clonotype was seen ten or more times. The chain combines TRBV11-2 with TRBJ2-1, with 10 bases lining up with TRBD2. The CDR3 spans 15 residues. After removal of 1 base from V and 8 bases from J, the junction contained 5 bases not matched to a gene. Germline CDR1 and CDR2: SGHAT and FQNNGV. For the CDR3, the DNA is TGTGCCAGCAGCTTAGCCCTAGCGGGAGACGATGAGCAGTTCTTC. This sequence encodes CASSLALAGDDEQFF.